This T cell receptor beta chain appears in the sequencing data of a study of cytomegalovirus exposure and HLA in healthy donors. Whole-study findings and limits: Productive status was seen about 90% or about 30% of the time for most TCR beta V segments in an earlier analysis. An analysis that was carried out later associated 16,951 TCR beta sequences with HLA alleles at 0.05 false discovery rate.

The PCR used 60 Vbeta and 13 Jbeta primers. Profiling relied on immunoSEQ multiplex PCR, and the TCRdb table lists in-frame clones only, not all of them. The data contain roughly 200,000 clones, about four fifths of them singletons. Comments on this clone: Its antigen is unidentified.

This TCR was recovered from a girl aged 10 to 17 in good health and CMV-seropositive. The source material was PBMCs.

The CDR3 nucleotides read TGCGCCAGCAGAGCCACCGCCGAGCAGTACTTC. Translated, it gives CASRATAEQYF. This rearrangement joins TRBV5-1 to TRBJ2-7; D not resolved. CDR3 size: 11 residues. Trimming stripped 5 bases from V and 6 bases from J, with 9 bases between. The germline CDR1 and CDR2 sequences are SGHRS and YFSETQ.